This TCR beta chain is drawn from a study of cytotoxic CD8 clonotypes in ibrutinib-treated CLL. About the research overall: Sequenced samples delivered averages of some 260,000 productive templates and tens of thousands of productive rearrangements. Overall study findings and caveats: A rise in clonality was seen at ibrutinib response, and a fall back toward baseline was seen at progression. Starting clonality was above that of age-matched healthy donors and tracked circulating CD8+ T-cell counts.

The germline V gene has CDR1 SGHTA and CDR2 FQGNSA. After removal of 3 bases from V and 6 bases from J, the junction contained 5 bases not matched to a gene. The CDR3 length is 14 residues. Here immunoSEQ multiplex PCR was the method, and the copy in TCRdb shows in-frame clones only, minus some. The table includes approximately 200,000 clones, around 72% detected once. Library input was around 1.9 micrograms of DNA from cryopreserved PBMCs. This clone was counted between two and nine times. Its antigen is not identified. This chain uses TRBV7-2 with TRBJ2-1; the match to TRBD2 covers 7 bases. This material consisted of PBMCs, taken after 24 months of ibrutinib treatment. This receptor was taken from a human donor with chronic lymphocytic leukemia. CDR3 protein: CASSFFVAGNEQFF. Written as DNA, the CDR3 is TGTGCCAGCAGCTTTTTTGTAGCGGGCAATGAGCAGTTCTTC.